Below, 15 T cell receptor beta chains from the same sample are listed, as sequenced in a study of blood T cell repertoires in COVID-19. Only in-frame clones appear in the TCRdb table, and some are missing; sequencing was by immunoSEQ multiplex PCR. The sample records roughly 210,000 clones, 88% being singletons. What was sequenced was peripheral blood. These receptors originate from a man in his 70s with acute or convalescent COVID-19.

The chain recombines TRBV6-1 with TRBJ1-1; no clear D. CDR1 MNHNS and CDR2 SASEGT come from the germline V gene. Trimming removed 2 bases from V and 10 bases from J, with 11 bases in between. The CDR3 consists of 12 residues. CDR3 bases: TGTGCCAGCAGTGAACTAAAGAGTGGAGCTTTCTTT. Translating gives CASSELKSGAFF.

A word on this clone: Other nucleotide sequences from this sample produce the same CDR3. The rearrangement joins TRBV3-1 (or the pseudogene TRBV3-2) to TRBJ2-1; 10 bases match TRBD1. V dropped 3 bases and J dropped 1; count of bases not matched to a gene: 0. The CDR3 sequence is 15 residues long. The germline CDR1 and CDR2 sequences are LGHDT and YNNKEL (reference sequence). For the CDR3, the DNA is TGTGCCAGCAGCCAGGGACAGGGGTCCTACAATGAGCAGTTCTTC. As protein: CASSQGQGSYNEQFF.

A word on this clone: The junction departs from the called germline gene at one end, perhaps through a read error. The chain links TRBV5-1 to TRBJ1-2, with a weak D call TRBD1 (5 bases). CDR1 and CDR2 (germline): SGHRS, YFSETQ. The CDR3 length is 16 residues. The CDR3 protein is CASSPSGWDSKYGYTF. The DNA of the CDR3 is TGCGCCAGCAGCCCCTCGGGCTGGGACTCTAAATATGGCTACACCTTC. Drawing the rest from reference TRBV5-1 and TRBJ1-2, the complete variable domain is KAGVTQTPRYLIKTRGQQVTLSCSPISGHRSVSWYQQTPGQGLQFLFEYFSETQRNKGNFPGRFSGRQFSNSRSEMNVSTLELGDSALYLCASSPSGWDSKYGYTFGSGTRLTVV.

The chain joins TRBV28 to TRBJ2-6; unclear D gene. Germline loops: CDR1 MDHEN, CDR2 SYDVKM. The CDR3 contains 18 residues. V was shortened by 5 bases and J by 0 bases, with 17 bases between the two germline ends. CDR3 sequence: CASSPDIGKSSGANVLTF. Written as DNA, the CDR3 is TGTGCCAGCAGTCCCGACATAGGAAAAAGCTCTGGGGCCAACGTCCTGACTTTC.

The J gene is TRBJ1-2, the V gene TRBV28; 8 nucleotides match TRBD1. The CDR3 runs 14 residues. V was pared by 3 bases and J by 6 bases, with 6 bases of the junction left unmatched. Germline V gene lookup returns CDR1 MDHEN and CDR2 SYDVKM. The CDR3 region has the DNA TGTGCCAGCAGTTTGGTGGGACAGGCTGATGGCTACACCTTC. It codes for CASSLVGQADGYTF.

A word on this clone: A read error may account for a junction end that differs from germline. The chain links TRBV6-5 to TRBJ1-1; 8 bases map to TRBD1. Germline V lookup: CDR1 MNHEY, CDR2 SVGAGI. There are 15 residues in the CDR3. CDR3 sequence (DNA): TGTGCCAGTCGACGCGGACAGGGCGAATGGGCTGAGGCTTTCTTT. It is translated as CASRRGQGEWAEAFF.

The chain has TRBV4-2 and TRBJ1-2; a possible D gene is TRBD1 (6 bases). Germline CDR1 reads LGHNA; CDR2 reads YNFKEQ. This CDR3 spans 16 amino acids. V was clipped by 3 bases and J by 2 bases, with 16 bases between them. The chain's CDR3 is CASSQGGGGRNYGYTF. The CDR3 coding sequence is TGTGCCAGCAGCCAGGGGGGAGGGGGGAGAAACTATGGCTACACCTTC.

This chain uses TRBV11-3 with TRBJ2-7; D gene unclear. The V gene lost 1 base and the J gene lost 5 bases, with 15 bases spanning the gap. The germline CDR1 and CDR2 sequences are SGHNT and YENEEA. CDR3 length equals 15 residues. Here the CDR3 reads CASSLVSGPSHEQYF. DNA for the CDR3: TGTGCCAGCAGCTTAGTTTCTGGCCCTTCCCACGAGCAGTACTTC.

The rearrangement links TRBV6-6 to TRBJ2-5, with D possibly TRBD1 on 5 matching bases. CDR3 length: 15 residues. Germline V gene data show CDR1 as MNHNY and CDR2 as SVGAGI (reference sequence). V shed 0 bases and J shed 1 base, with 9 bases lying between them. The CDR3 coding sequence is TGTGCCAGCAGTTACTCGCGACAGAGCCAAGAGACCCAGTACTTC. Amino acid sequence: CASSYSRQSQETQYF.

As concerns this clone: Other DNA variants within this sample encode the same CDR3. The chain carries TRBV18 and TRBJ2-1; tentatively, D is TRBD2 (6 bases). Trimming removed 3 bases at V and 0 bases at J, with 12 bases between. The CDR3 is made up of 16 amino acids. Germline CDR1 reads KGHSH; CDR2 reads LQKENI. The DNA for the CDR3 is TGTGCCAGCTCACCGCCCGGGGGAAGCTCCTACAATGAGCAGTTCTTC. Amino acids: CASSPPGGSSYNEQFF.

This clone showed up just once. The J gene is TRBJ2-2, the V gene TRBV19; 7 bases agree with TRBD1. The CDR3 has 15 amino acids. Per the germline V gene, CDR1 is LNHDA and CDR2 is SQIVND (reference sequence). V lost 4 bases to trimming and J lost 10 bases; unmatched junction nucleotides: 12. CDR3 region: CASSTGTVPGQELFF. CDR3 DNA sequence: TGTGCCAGTAGTACCGGGACAGTACCTGGTCAGGAGCTGTTTTTT.

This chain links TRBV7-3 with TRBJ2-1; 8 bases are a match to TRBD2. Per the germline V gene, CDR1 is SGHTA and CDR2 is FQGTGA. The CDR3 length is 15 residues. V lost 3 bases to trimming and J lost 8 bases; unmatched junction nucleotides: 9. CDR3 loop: CASSFNPGGSHEQFF. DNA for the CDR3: TGTGCCAGCAGCTTTAACCCGGGAGGGTCCCATGAGCAGTTCTTC.

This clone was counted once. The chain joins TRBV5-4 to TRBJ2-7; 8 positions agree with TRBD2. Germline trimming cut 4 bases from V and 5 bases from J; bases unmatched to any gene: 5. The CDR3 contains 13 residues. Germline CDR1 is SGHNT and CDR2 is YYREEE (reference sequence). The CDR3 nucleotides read TGTGCCAGCAGCACACCGGGGGGGGACGAGCAGTACTTC. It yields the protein CASSTPGGDEQYF.

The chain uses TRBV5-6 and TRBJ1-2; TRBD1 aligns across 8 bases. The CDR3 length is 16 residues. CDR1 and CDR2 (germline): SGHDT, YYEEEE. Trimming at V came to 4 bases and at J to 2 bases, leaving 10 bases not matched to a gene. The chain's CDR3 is CASSILQGALNYGYTF. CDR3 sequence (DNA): TGTGCCAGCAGCATCCTTCAGGGGGCCCTAAACTATGGCTACACCTTC.

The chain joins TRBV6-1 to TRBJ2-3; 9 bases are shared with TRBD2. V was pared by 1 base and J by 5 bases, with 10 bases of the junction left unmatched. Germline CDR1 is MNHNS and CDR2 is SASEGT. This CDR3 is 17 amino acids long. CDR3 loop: CASSEELAGAAGDTQYF. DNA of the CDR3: TGTGCCAGCAGTGAAGAGTTAGCGGGAGCGGCGGGAGATACGCAGTATTTT.